This TCR beta chain was captured by sequencing in a study of blood T cell repertoires in COVID-19. At the level of the study: Acute and convalescent COVID-19 specimens originated in the United States, Italy and Spain.

It was during active infection that Seattle patients were enrolled and then longitudinally followed. This CDR3 has 17 amino acids. Losses at the gene ends were 3 bases for V and 1 base for J; bases not matched to a gene: 8. Per the germline V gene, CDR1 is KGHSH and CDR2 is LQKENI. Clones were sequenced by immunoSEQ multiplex PCR, and TCRdb holds only the in-frame ones, with some missing. The repertoire holds more than 80,000 clones, with 76% as singletons. The rearrangement links TRBV18 to TRBJ2-2; TRBD1 aligns across 7 bases. This TCR derives from an elderly man with COVID-19, enrolled during active disease. Sequenced sample: peripheral blood. CDR3 bases: TGTGCCAGCTCACCTCAACAAGGGGGCGTGAACACCGGGGAGCTGTTTTTT. Its translation: CASSPQQGGVNTGELFF.